The present T cell receptor (beta chain) was sequenced within a study of shared clonotypes between healthy human individuals (dated by TCRdb to about 2020). About the full investigation: A couple of women and a few men aged 18 to 49 years were included in the cohort. Leukapheresis yielded between about 0.9 and 9.5 billion PBMCs per donor. The study deeply sequenced blood TCR repertoires of about 5 healthy adults to estimate repertoire size and the extent of clonotype sharing between individuals. Different laboratories and diverse techniques were used to prepare libraries and sequence TCR repertoires, to increase sequencing depth and limit assay-specific biases. The paper's findings and limits, for the study overall: Sampling was limited to blood, and TCR repertoires in tissue likely differ from TCR repertoires in blood. Pairwise subsampling led to the expectation that sequencing depth would affect the degree of clonotype sharing among donors. The small number of donors limited the genetic and exposure-history diversity represented.

Donors were healthy HIV-negative adults with no recently reported acute infections or vaccinations. Only Caucasian adults living in Nashville, Tennessee, USA were represented among the donors. For unsorted samples, tens of millions of PBMCs were counted, and genomic DNA was extracted using the QIAamp DNA Blood Mini kit. After blood collection by leukapheresis, PBMCs were isolated using Ficoll-Histopaque density gradient centrifugation and then cryopreserved in the vapor phase of liquid nitrogen. V is pared back by 0 bases and J by 3 bases, with 4 bases lying between the germline termini. Its CDR3 holds 12 amino acids, cysteine through phenylalanine. Of all the DNA, just the CDR3 is kept, 36 bases in frame from base 1. In the case of this clone: It has no known antigen specificity. No quality values exist for individual bases; no much larger clone is one base distant.

Using the deep immunoSEQ assay, multiplex PCR amplified TCR CDR3 regions from genomic DNA. For each cell subset, the extracted genomic DNA was distributed evenly across all wells of several immunoSEQ 96-well plates, and each plate served as one replicate. Each replicate PCR for unsorted PBMC received roughly 290 ng genomic DNA, equal to approximately 30,000 T cell genomes. Ten immunoSEQ deep assay plates were used to sequence the unsorted PBMC genomic DNA. Purified libraries were measured with a Qubit 3.0 fluorometer, size-checked on a Bioanalyzer 2100, and measured again with the KAPA Library Quantification kit. Each immunoSEQ 96-well plate was sequenced on its own single-read 150-cycle Illumina NextSeq 550 flow cell. The authors' analysis ran thus. The immunoSEQ output contained only junctional sequences without quality scores, so filtering could not match that applied to full-length reads. Sequences were annotated with PyIR, a Python wrapper for IgBLAST v1.9, and V/J genes and CDR3 were assigned using IMGT germline references. Reads were removed for weak V/J assignments (E-value above 1e-6), missing CDR3, stop codons, out-of-frame junctions, or ambiguous translated residues. V3J clonotypes were defined as sequences sharing an identical inferred V gene, J gene, and CDR3 amino acid sequence. The percentage overlap between two repertoires was calculated by dividing the number of shared unique clonotypes by the size of the smaller repertoire. Richness of each repertoire was evaluated using RTK rarefaction, the Chao1 estimator, and Recon v2.1 estimates of unobserved clonotypes. TCRdb obtained this table from immuneACCESS and retained in-frame rearrangements with V and J assigned. These tables miss some clones; where compared with another copy, unresolved V genes account for less than half of the shortfall, and the remainder is unexplained. The V and J calls and the clone size are those of that table, but D and trimming were determined from the DNA. The sample table records around 500,000 clones; 79% of these occur just once. Less than 15% of the sample comes from the top ten.

This chain joins TRBV5-3 to TRBJ2-7; the D gene cannot be named for sure. TRBV5-3 is filed as an ORF, its function uncertain. The origin of this receptor is a middle-aged woman in good health. Some clones in this sample may be carry-over from other donors' samples. Sequenced sample: PBMCs. The CDR3 amino acid sequence is: CARSLEHYEQYF. The sequence in DNA is TGTGCCAGAAGCTTGGAGCACTACGAGCAGTACTTC.